This is a list of T cell receptor beta chains from one sample in a study of blood T cell repertoires in COVID-19. Clones were sequenced by immunoSEQ multiplex PCR, and TCRdb holds only the in-frame ones, with some missing. Here the sample spans about 37,000 clones, over 75% being singletons. Sample: peripheral blood. The origin of the receptors is a man aged 60 to 69 with active COVID-19. Both conserved end residues are trimmed from each CDR3. Fields, in order: clone size, V gene, D gene, CDR3 protein. D genes are given only for firm matches. Clone size is stated in some rows and not others, as once, few, many or a class when expanded.

- | TRBV10-3 | TRBD1 | AISESATGAFGNYGYT
- | TRBV5-1 | - | ASSFGGYGNTEAF
- | TRBV28 | TRBD1 | ASSTAPGTAYEQY
once | TRBV5-1 | - | ASTSTDTQY
- | TRBV20-1 | - | SASPGNTEAF
- | TRBV30 | TRBD1 | AWSRRGLTGELF
- | TRBV28 | - | ASSLSSSPDTQY
- | TRBV14 | - | ASSQGNGILYEQY
- | TRBV7-3 | - | ASSSGVLETQY
- | TRBV11-2 | - | ASSLAGGSGSNEQF
- | TRBV12-3/TRBV12-4 | - | ASSLRGSYEQY
- | TRBV3-1/TRBV3-2 | TRBD1 | ASSPAAGGPDTQY
- | TRBV9 | TRBD2 | ASSVGLAASTDTQY
- | TRBV19 | TRBD2 | ASSIDHRLAGGLDTQY
- | TRBV7-9 | TRBD1 | ASSFYRTGWTGELF
once | TRBV10-3 | - | AISESKYKEGQNQETQY
- | TRBV7-3 | TRBD1 | ASSLRAARDRVPEAF
- | TRBV6-5 | TRBD1 | ASSSSGGPNYGYT
once | TRBV12-5 | - | ASGLVFGGAKNIQY
- | TRBV30 | TRBD2 | AWSKGTRVPGELF
- | TRBV20-1 | - | SASLLSAQETQY
- | TRBV7-2 | - | ASSLRGPSGNTIY
- | TRBV5-1 | - | ASSLYDRGYT
- | TRBV19 | TRBD1 | ASSPDRASGNTIY
- | TRBV28 | - | ASSRGGVSTNEKLF
- | TRBV3-1/TRBV3-2 | TRBD2 | ASSHPIREGLNEQF
- | TRBV5-4 | TRBD1 | ASSFQGAANEKLF
- | TRBV19 | TRBD1 | ASKIGRTGGPQPQH
few | TRBV7-9 | - | ASSLPSLYGYT
- | TRBV18 | - | ASSPLEGVTEAF
once | TRBV5-5 | TRBD2 | ASSPLASGIGSSYEQY
- | TRBV5-1 | TRBD2 | ASSYTGTSDPNTGELF
- | TRBV19 | - | ASRTTGDYGEQY
- | TRBV7-2 | - | ASSEPDKNYGYT
once | TRBV10-3 | - | AIRDTGYEQY
- | TRBV21-1 | - | ASSKARSVLTYEQY
- | TRBV3-1/TRBV3-2 | TRBD1 | ASSPEGGQANTEAF
- | TRBV9 | - | ASSVGLDSLNEKLF
- | TRBV7-9 | - | ASSIRGGAPQRETQY
- | TRBV19 | - | ARKRGEGYGNTIY
- | TRBV5-6 | - | ASSWTGHKNTEAF
- | TRBV3-1/TRBV3-2 | TRBD1 | ASTPTGGGFEAF
- | TRBV30 | - | AWSFRGGTEAF
- | TRBV10-3 | - | AISESGGATEAF
- | TRBV27 | - | ASRGYRDPVLNEKLF
- | TRBV11-2 | - | ASSFKITGELF
- | TRBV18 | - | ASSPGATNEKLF
- | TRBV5-4 | - | ASSWAEMNTEAF
- | TRBV10-3 | - | AIGGGSGPSGNTIY
- | TRBV5-4 | TRBD2 | ASSVPGLDYNEQF
- | TRBV19 | - | ASSISGPGADTQY
- | TRBV6-1 | TRBD2 | ASSDGLAGVYEQY
- | TRBV21-1 | - | ASSINNEQF
- | TRBV15 | TRBD1 | ATSRDHGTGMNTEAF
- | TRBV2 | TRBD1 | ASSFEGTGKVGETQY
- | TRBV10-2 | TRBD1 | ASSRQGFRAYEQY
- | TRBV6-6 | - | ASADNSYNEQF